One and the same sample provided the 32 T cell receptor beta chains below, sequenced in a study of blood T cell repertoires in COVID-19. This table comes from immunoSEQ multiplex PCR, and its TCRdb copy is limited to in-frame clones, with some not included. The sample gives about 270,000 clones, about four fifths of which show up once; over 2.5% is in the top ten. The sample consisted of peripheral blood. Source of these receptors: a woman aged 60 to 75 with active or convalescent COVID-19.

The rearrangement links TRBV15 to TRBJ2-7; tentatively, D is TRBD1 (6 bases). Trimming stripped 3 bases from V and 2 bases from J, with 14 bases between. The CDR3 covers 15 residues. Germline loops: CDR1 LNHNV, CDR2 YYDKDF (reference sequence). In nucleotides, the CDR3 is TGTGCCACCAGCAGCCTCAGGGGATTAACCTACGAGCAGTACTTC. Amino acids: CATSSLRGLTYEQYF.

The genes are TRBV27 and TRBJ2-1; D remains unclear. There are 12 residues in the CDR3. V lost 8 bases, J lost 6 bases, and 11 bases lay in between. Germline CDR1 MNHEY, CDR2 SMNVEV (reference sequence). The CDR3 loop is CASPKGVNEQFF. In nucleotides, the CDR3 is TGTGCCAGCCCTAAAGGAGTCAATGAGCAGTTCTTC.

This clone was observed once. V and J are TRBV18 and TRBJ1-1; possible D gene TRBD1, 6 bases. Between the trimmed V and J ends, which lost 3 bases and 10 bases, there was a span of 18 bases. Looked up from germline, CDR1 is KGHSH and CDR2 is LQKENI. The CDR3 loop spans 14 amino acids. DNA for the CDR3: TGTGCCAGCTCACCTGGACCAGGGGCGGTGGGAGCTTTCTTT. This gives the protein CASSPGPGAVGAFF.

The J gene is TRBJ2-2, the V gene TRBV9; 9 bases are a match to TRBD2. Germline V CDR1 and CDR2: SGDLS, YYNGEE. The V and J ends lost 4 bases and 5 bases, in that order; junction bases with no gene match: 9. The CDR3 runs to 16 residues. This CDR3 reads CASSSWTSARTGELFF. The CDR3 DNA follows: TGTGCCAGCAGCTCCTGGACTAGCGCAAGGACCGGGGAGCTGTTTTTT.

This chain links TRBV18 with TRBJ2-1; D is possibly TRBD1 (5 bases). The CDR3 totals 15 residues. In germline, CDR1 is KGHSH, CDR2 LQKENI. Trimming pared 4 bases from V and 0 bases from J, leaving 10 bases between. The CDR3 sequence is CASSLTASSYNEQFF. The CDR3 coding sequence is TGTGCCAGCTCACTGACAGCGAGCTCCTACAATGAGCAGTTCTTC. The variable domain in full, with the rest retrieved from reference TRBV18 and TRBJ2-1, is NAGVMQNPRHLVRRRGQEARLRCSPMKGHSHVYWYRQLPEEGLKFMVYLQKENIIDESGMPKERFSAEFPKEGPSILRIQQVVRGDSAAYFCASSLTASSYNEQFFGPGTRLTVL.

This clone was seen a few times. The chain has TRBV29-1 and TRBJ2-7, with TRBD1 identical over 11 bases. After removal of 3 bases from V and 4 bases from J, the junction contained 5 bases not matched to a gene. CDR1 and CDR2 (germline): SQVTM, ANQGSEA. The CDR3 consists of 14 residues. CDR3 residues: CSVEGTGGSYEQYF. CDR3 DNA sequence: TGCAGCGTTGAGGGGACAGGGGGGAGTTACGAGCAGTACTTC.

The chain has TRBV7-8 and TRBJ1-5; no definite D call. The CDR3 has 15 amino acids. Germline V CDR1 and CDR2: SGHVS, FQNEAQ. Deletions cut 5 bases from V and 5 bases from J, with 16 bases between. The CDR3 nucleotides read TGTGCCAGCAGCCGTTCGATAACAGCGGATCAGCCCCAGCATTTT. Its translation: CASSRSITADQPQHF.

The chain employs TRBV10-3 and TRBJ1-5, with D perhaps matching TRBD1 (6 bases). The ends were cut back, 8 bases at V and 2 bases at J, with 13 bases in the middle. This CDR3 contains 14 residues. Germline assignment: CDR1 ENHRY and CDR2 SYGVKD. The CDR3 sequence is CAIAAGGRNQPQHF. In DNA, the CDR3 is TGTGCCATCGCGGCGGGGGGGCGCAATCAGCCCCAGCATTTT.

The sample holds one count of this clone. The genes are TRBV9 and TRBJ1-2; D uncertain. The V gene's germline CDR1 is SGDLS and CDR2 YYNGEE. V lost 4 bases, J lost 6 bases, and 13 bases lay in between. There are 13 residues in the CDR3. The CDR3 spells CASSPAGWNGYTF. CDR3 DNA sequence: TGTGCCAGCAGCCCGGCAGGTTGGAATGGCTACACCTTC.

J is TRBJ2-5 and V is TRBV7-9; the D gene is possibly TRBD2 (6 bases). The CDR3 sequence is 16 residues long. CDR1 is SEHNR, CDR2 FQNEAQ, per germline (reference sequence). Trimming took off 1 base at V and 5 bases at J, with 17 bases between the two ends. In DNA, the CDR3 is TGTGCCAGCAGCTTAGTGATATCGGGGGAGGTGGAGACCCAGTACTTC. Translated: CASSLVISGEVETQYF.

The genes are TRBV15 and TRBJ2-4; 8 nucleotides match TRBD1. The length of the CDR3 is 18 residues. In germline, CDR1 is LNHNV, CDR2 YYDKDF (reference sequence). Unmatched junction bases numbered 13, after V lost 5 bases and J lost 1 base. The CDR3 coding sequence is TGTGCCACCAGCCCTTCCCCCCGGACAGGGTTCGCCAAAAACATTCAGTACTTC. Its protein product is CATSPSPRTGFAKNIQYF. The variable domain in full, with the rest retrieved from reference TRBV15 and TRBJ2-4, is DAMVIQNPRYQVTQFGKPVTLSCSQTLNHNVMYWYQQKSSQAPKLLFHYYDKDFNNEADTPDNFQSRRPNTSFCFLDIRSPGLGDTAMYLCATSPSPRTGFAKNIQYFGAGTRLSVL.

The chain recombines TRBV7-3 with TRBJ2-1; perhaps TRBD1 as D (6 bases). This CDR3 has 12 amino acids. Germline V gives CDR1 SGHTA, CDR2 FQGTGA. V lost 8 bases and J lost 3, with 8 bases in between. The CDR3 is CASPGDYNEQFF. The CDR3 nucleotides read TGTGCCAGCCCAGGGGACTACAATGAGCAGTTCTTC. Variable domain in full (rest from reference TRBV7-3 and TRBJ2-1): GAGVSQTPSNKVTEKGKYVELRCDPISGHTALYWYRQSLGQGPEFLIYFQGTGAADDSGLPNDRFFAVRPEGSVSTLKIQRTERGDSAVYLCASPGDYNEQFFGPGTRLTVL.

This chain links TRBV3-1 (or the pseudogene TRBV3-2) with TRBJ2-3, with 10 positions matching TRBD2. This CDR3 has 17 amino acids. CDR1 LGHDT and CDR2 YNNKEL come from the germline V gene (reference sequence). Unmatched junction bases numbered 7, after V lost 0 bases and J lost 4 bases. The CDR3 loop is CASSQDLAGEIADTQYF. The CDR3 DNA reads TGTGCCAGCAGCCAAGATCTAGCGGGGGAGATCGCAGATACGCAGTATTTT.

The chain links TRBV12-3 or TRBV12-4 to TRBJ1-1; 7 bases agree with TRBD1. J gave up 8 bases and V 3 bases, and 3 bases lay outside the gene matches. CDR3 size: 12 residues. CDR3 amino acids: CASSFLTGEAFF. The DNA of the CDR3 is TGTGCCAGCAGTTTCCTGACAGGGGAAGCTTTCTTT.

The chain combines TRBV7-2 with TRBJ2-7; D is possibly TRBD1 (6 bases). CDR1 and CDR2 (germline): SGHTA, FQGNSA. This CDR3 has 15 residues. V was pared by 1 base and J by 4 bases, with 14 bases between. The CDR3 bases are TGTGCCAGCAGCTTAGAACTGGGGGCGAGGTACGAGCAGTACTTC. This encodes CASSLELGARYEQYF.

CDR3 DNA sequence: TGTGCCAGCAGTCGCCCCACGGACAGGGGTTCCTACGAGCAGTACTTC. As protein: CASSRPTDRGSYEQYF. The rearrangement links TRBV6-2 or TRBV6-3 to TRBJ2-7, with TRBD1 matching over 9 bases. Trimming cost V 5 bases and J 1 base; bases outside gene matches: 9. The germline V gene encodes CDR1 MNHEY and CDR2 SVGEGT. The CDR3 runs to 16 residues.

The CDR3 here is CASSGGSTRTDTQYF. The CDR3 DNA reads TGTGCCAGCAGCGGGGGGTCTACTCGCACAGATACGCAGTATTTT. The chain joins TRBV7-9 to TRBJ2-3; maybe TRBD2 (6 bases). V lost 5 bases and J lost 1, with 13 bases in between. The CDR3 has 15 amino acids. Germline V gene data show CDR1 as SEHNR and CDR2 as FQNEAQ (reference sequence).

The CDR3 spells CAWSVLRGRTGGGEKLFF. CDR3 DNA sequence: TGTGCCTGGAGTGTACTAAGGGGCCGGACAGGGGGAGGCGAAAAACTGTTTTTT. The genes are TRBV30 and TRBJ1-4, with 10 bases aligning to TRBD1. J gave up 8 bases and V 0 bases, and 15 bases lay outside the gene matches. The CDR3 is 18 amino acids. CDR1 is GTSNPN, CDR2 SVGIG, per germline (reference sequence).

The V and J genes are TRBV6-2 or TRBV6-3 and TRBJ2-1; 12 bases map to TRBD2. The CDR3 covers 17 residues. Per germline, CDR1 MNHEY and CDR2 SVGEGT. The junction had 10 bases not matched to a gene; V was cut back by 2 bases and J by 8 bases. The CDR3 reads CASSYPLSSGGADEQFF. CDR3 nucleotides: TGTGCCAGCAGTTACCCCCTATCTAGCGGGGGGGCCGATGAGCAGTTCTTC.

V is TRBV6-2 or TRBV6-3 and J is TRBJ1-1, with D unclear. CDR1 MNHEY and CDR2 SVGEGT come from the germline V gene. CDR3 size: 17 residues. V was cut by 0 bases and J by 4 bases, with 18 bases left in between. CDR3 in amino acids: CASSYSIYGKEGTEAFF. The CDR3 DNA follows: TGTGCCAGCAGTTACTCGATATACGGTAAAGAGGGCACTGAAGCTTTCTTT.

This chain uses TRBV5-4 with TRBJ2-2; D possibly corresponds to TRBD1 (5 bases). With 0 bases removed from V and 7 bases from J, the gap between germline ends came to 7 bases. Germline loops: CDR1 SGHNT, CDR2 YYREEE (reference sequence). The CDR3 extends over 13 amino acids. CDR3 sequence reads: CASSLGRGGELFF. Written as DNA, the CDR3 is TGTGCCAGCAGCTTGGGAAGGGGCGGGGAGCTGTTTTTT.

V and J are TRBV5-1 and TRBJ2-7, with D maybe TRBD2 (6 bases). Germline lookup yields CDR1 SGHRS and CDR2 YFSETQ. There are 13 residues in the CDR3. The V gene lost 2 bases and the J gene lost 3 bases, with 9 bases spanning the gap. The CDR3 sequence: CASSFLRGYEQYF. Written as DNA, the CDR3 is TGCGCCAGCAGCTTTCTGCGGGGCTACGAGCAGTACTTC.

J is TRBJ2-3 and V is TRBV19; 7 positions match TRBD1. Unmatched junction bases numbered 8, after V lost 2 bases and J lost 6 bases. This CDR3 has 15 residues. Germline V gene data show CDR1 as LNHDA and CDR2 as SQIVND (reference sequence). The CDR3 reads CASSIQGVLRDTQYF. The CDR3 region has the DNA TGTGCCAGTAGTATACAGGGGGTGTTAAGGGATACGCAGTATTTT.

This clone appeared a few times. The chain uses TRBV9 and TRBJ2-3; 8 nucleotides align to TRBD2. The junction had 4 bases not matched to a gene; V was cut back by 0 bases and J by 1 base. Germline V gene lookup returns CDR1 SGDLS and CDR2 YYNGEE. The CDR3 has 16 amino acids. The CDR3 region has the DNA TGTGCCAGCAGCGTAGGTGGTAGCGGGGGCACAGATACGCAGTATTTT. Translating gives CASSVGGSGGTDTQYF. Together with reference TRBV9 and TRBJ2-3, the CDR3 gives the full variable domain: DSGVTQTPKHLITATGQRVTLRCSPRSGDLSVYWYQQSLDQGLQFLIQYYNGEERAKGNILERFSAQQFPDLHSELNLSSLELGDSALYFCASSVGGSGGTDTQYFGPGTRLTVL.

V gene TRBV2 combines with J gene TRBJ2-3, with a tentative D call TRBD1 (5 bases). Germline V gene lookup returns CDR1 SNHLY and CDR2 FYNNEI. The CDR3 extends over 15 amino acids. Trimming took 7 bases from V and 0 from J, leaving 14 bases between them. DNA of the CDR3: TGTGCCAGCACCCAGGGTTGGCCCAGCACAGATACGCAGTATTTT. Translated: CASTQGWPSTDTQYF.

The chain employs TRBV4-3 and TRBJ1-1; 7 bases map to TRBD1. The germline V gene has CDR1 LGHNA and CDR2 YSLEER. V shed 0 bases, J shed 1 base, and the junction held 11 bases outside the gene matches. The CDR3 sequence is 18 residues long. This CDR3 reads CASSQEGSRAGGNTEAFF. The CDR3 coding sequence is TGCGCCAGCAGCCAAGAGGGAAGTCGGGCAGGGGGGAACACTGAAGCTTTCTTT.

V and J are TRBV30 and TRBJ2-7; no clear D gene. The CDR3 runs to 12 residues. Deletions cut 5 bases from V and 0 bases from J, with 8 bases between. Germline V gene sequence: CDR1 GTSNPN, CDR2 SVGIG (reference sequence). The CDR3 region has the DNA TGTGCCTGGGGACCGAGCTCCTACGAGCAGTACTTC. This gives the protein CAWGPSSYEQYF.

Comments on this clone: A read error may produce the germline difference seen at one junction end. Distinct nucleotide sequences in the sample also encode this CDR3. V is TRBV13 and J is TRBJ1-1, with a possible D match to TRBD1 (6 bases). CDR1 PRHDT and CDR2 FYEKMQ come from the germline V gene (reference sequence). This CDR3 has 15 residues. The DNA of the CDR3 is TGCGCCAGCAGCTTAGGCCAGGGGCGGAACACTGAAGCTTTCTTT. Translating gives CASSLGQGRNTEAFF.

This clone was recorded once. The chain has TRBV7-9 and TRBJ1-1; 8 bases match TRBD1. V lost 5 bases to trimming and J lost 7 bases; unmatched junction nucleotides: 9. The CDR3 spans 14 residues. Germline V gene sequence: CDR1 SEHNR, CDR2 FQNEAQ (reference sequence). For the CDR3, the DNA is TGTGCCAGCAGCCACAAACAGGGGGGTAATGAAGCTTTCTTT. It codes for CASSHKQGGNEAFF.

The genes are TRBV3-1 (or the pseudogene TRBV3-2) and TRBJ1-2; 10 nucleotides match TRBD1. This CDR3 spans 14 amino acids. J lost 6 bases, V lost 4 bases, and 5 bases had no gene match. CDR1 is LGHDT, CDR2 YNNKEL, per germline (reference sequence). The DNA of the CDR3 is TGTGCCAGCAGCCGTTGGACAGGGGGACATGGCTACACCTTC. Translated: CASSRWTGGHGYTF.

This clone showed up just once. The chain recombines TRBV5-4 with TRBJ1-2; TRBD1 matches 7 bases. CDR3 length: 11 residues. With 10 bases clipped from V and 11 bases from J, the junction kept 11 bases outside the gene matches. The germline V gene has CDR1 SGHNT and CDR2 YYREEE (reference sequence). CDR3 sequence: CAGAGTVSYTF. The DNA for the CDR3 is TGTGCCGGTGCGGGGACAGTCTCTTACACCTTC.

The J gene is TRBJ2-3, the V gene TRBV7-2; 13 bases map to TRBD2. The CDR3 is 14 residues long. The germline gives CDR1 SGHTA, CDR2 FQGNSA. The V and J ends lost 3 bases and 6 bases, in that order; junction bases with no gene match: 0. The CDR3 region is CASSLTSGGDTQYF. In nucleotides, the CDR3 is TGTGCCAGCAGCTTGACTAGCGGGGGGGATACGCAGTATTTT.